Below, one TCR beta chain is given with its context. The data originate from a study of Ad26.COV2.S vaccination and SARS-CoV-2 variants. Study summary: Donor was one of the participants in the Ad26.COV2.S arm of the COV1001 trial.

The CDR3 is 14 residues long. The V and J ends lost 0 bases and 4 bases respectively, with 5 bases between them. The V gene's germline CDR1 is SGDLS and CDR2 YYNGEE. Clones were read by immunoSEQ multiplex PCR, and TCRdb kept only the in-frame ones, dropping some. The data contain about 680,000 clones, 89% of them singletons. Treatment of the sample: 15 to 20 received Ad26.COV2.S at low or high dose, single or two shots; roughly 5 received placebo; per-sample allocation not given. The samples were gathered on day 63 after the first injection of vaccine or placebo. The receptor's source is a person between 18 and 59 years old who received the Ad26.COV2.S COVID-19 vaccine or a placebo. V and J are TRBV9 and TRBJ1-6; D is unresolved. Specimen: peripheral blood, collected in a trial of Ad26.COV2.S vaccine versus placebo. CDR3: CASSVGQYNSPLHF. CDR3 DNA: TGTGCCAGCAGCGTAGGCCAGTATAATTCACCCCTCCACTTT.